This T cell receptor (beta chain) originates from a study of control samples from healthy donors and cancer patients. Germline V lookup: CDR1 MNHNY, CDR2 SVGAGI (reference sequence). The CDR3 spans 15 residues. V dropped 11 bases and J dropped 0; count of bases not matched to a gene: 12. Measured with immunoSEQ multiplex PCR; TCRdb has only the in-frame clones, and not every one. The data show roughly 180,000 clones, with around 95% seen just once and roughly 3.9% held by the top ten. The specimen was blood. The rearrangement joins TRBV6-6 to TRBJ1-2; 7 nucleotides match TRBD1. This clonotype was obtained from a woman aged 55-69 years in good health. The CDR3 loop reads CAANPRGWANYGYTF. In DNA, the CDR3 is TGTGCCGCTAACCCCAGGGGGTGGGCTAACTATGGCTACACCTTC.